These 23 T cell receptor beta chains originate from one sample sequenced in a study of cytomegalovirus exposure and HLA in healthy donors (TCRdb year 2017). Library preparation used the immunoSEQ multiplex PCR assay. A mixture of 60 forward primers for TCR Vbeta segments and 13 reverse primers for TCR Jbeta segments was used in the multiplex PCR. Here the immuneACCESS table is served through TCRdb, limited to in-frame sequences with V and J called. Missing clones are a known gap in these copies; in checked studies unresolved V genes cover under half, and the rest lacks a known reason. The sample records over 110,000 clones, approximately 83% of which are singletons. The ten largest clones represent about 2.3% of the sample. Sequencing was performed on PBMCs. The receptors here all came from a male donor in good health and CMV-seronegative.

The sample holds a few counts of this clone. V gene TRBV20-1 combines with J gene TRBJ2-7; TRBD1 matches at 7 bases. The CDR3 is 11 residues long. Germline-derived CDR1 and CDR2 are DFQATT and SNEGSKA (reference sequence). Trimming took 7 bases from V and 4 from J; bases not matched to a gene: 4. CDR3 nucleotide sequence: TGCAGTGTCCAGACAGGGTACGAGCAGTACTTC. Its translation is CSVQTGYEQYF.

This sequence joins TRBV20-1 and TRBJ2-1; D uncertain. The CDR3 loop spans 11 amino acids. With 5 bases removed from V and 8 bases from J, the gap between germline ends came to 10 bases. Germline V gene sequence: CDR1 DFQATT, CDR2 SNEGSKA (reference sequence). CDR3 region: CSAEDRYEQFF. CDR3 nucleotide sequence: TGCAGTGCTGAGGATAGGTATGAGCAGTTCTTC.

The V and J genes are TRBV9 and TRBJ2-1, with 7 bases lining up with TRBD2. The length of the CDR3 is 18 residues. With V trimmed by 4 bases and J by 0 bases, 13 bases remained unmatched. Germline CDR1 and CDR2: SGDLS and YYNGEE. CDR3 nucleotides: TGTGCCAGCAGCTCCAGGGTACCAGGCGGGAGCTCCTACAATGAGCAGTTCTTC. The encoded protein is CASSSRVPGGSSYNEQFF.

The V gene is TRBV11-2, the J gene TRBJ2-1, with no clear D. V dropped 6 bases and J dropped 8 bases, with 11 bases sitting between them. The germline V gene encodes CDR1 SGHAT and CDR2 FQNNGV. There are 12 residues in the CDR3. The CDR3 nucleotides read TGTGCCAGCAGGGCCCCCTTTTATGAGCAGTTCTTC. It codes for CASRAPFYEQFF.

This clone turned up a few times. V usage is TRBV28 and J usage is TRBJ1-1; D not resolved. CDR1 MDHEN and CDR2 SYDVKM come from the germline V gene. V dropped 6 bases and J dropped 0 bases, with 11 bases sitting between them. The CDR3 spans 14 residues. As DNA, the CDR3 is TGTGCCAGCAGACACACACAGATGAACACTGAAGCTTTCTTT. This codes for CASRHTQMNTEAFF.

The genes are TRBV7-9 and TRBJ2-1; possible D gene TRBD2, 5 bases. Germline assignment: CDR1 SEHNR and CDR2 FQNEAQ (reference sequence). The CDR3 covers 13 residues. Trimming took off 3 bases at V and 8 bases at J, with 11 bases between the two ends. CDR3 DNA: TGTGCCAGCAGCTTTTATGTGGGAGATGAGCAGTTCTTC. As protein: CASSFYVGDEQFF.

J is TRBJ1-2 and V is TRBV7-3; a possible D gene is TRBD1 (6 bases). The CDR3 is 15 amino acids. The V and J ends lost 6 bases and 2 bases respectively, with 16 bases between them. In germline, CDR1 is SGHTA, CDR2 FQGTGA. CDR3 nucleotide sequence: TGTGCCAGCAGGGAAGGACAGATTTCGAACTATGGCTACACCTTC. It encodes CASREGQISNYGYTF. The entire variable domain, with the rest obtained from reference TRBV7-3 and TRBJ1-2, is as follows: GAGVSQTPSNKVTEKGKYVELRCDPISGHTALYWYRQSLGQGPEFLIYFQGTGAADDSGLPNDRFFAVRPEGSVSTLKIQRTERGDSAVYLCASREGQISNYGYTFGSGTRLTVV.

In this sample, this clone turned up once. The V gene is TRBV7-9, the J gene TRBJ1-5, with D possibly TRBD1 on 6 matching bases. Trimming stripped 5 bases from V and 7 bases from J, with 15 bases between. Germline V gene sequence: CDR1 SEHNR, CDR2 FQNEAQ (reference sequence). The CDR3 covers 14 residues. CDR3 sequence reads: CASSRGGGLQPQHF. The CDR3 DNA follows: TGTGCCAGCAGCCGAGGGGGGGGCCTCCAGCCCCAGCATTTT.

This chain connects TRBV4-2 to TRBJ2-7; TRBD2 matches at 10 bases. With V trimmed by 4 bases and J by 2 bases, 5 bases remained unmatched. Germline loops: CDR1 LGHNA, CDR2 YNFKEQ. The CDR3 consists of 15 residues. CDR3 sequence: CASSPQRGGPYEQYF. DNA of the CDR3: TGTGCCAGCAGCCCCCAGCGGGGGGGTCCCTACGAGCAGTACTTC.

The CDR3 spells CASSLGGATEQYF. The CDR3 region has the DNA TGTGCCAGCAGCTTGGGGGGGGCCACCGAGCAGTACTTC. The rearrangement joins TRBV7-6 to TRBJ2-7, with D perhaps matching TRBD2 (7 bases). Trimming took 3 bases from V and 6 from J, leaving 12 bases between them. Per the germline V gene, CDR1 is SGHVS and CDR2 is FNYEAQ. This CDR3 comprises 13 residues.

V usage is TRBV11-3 and J usage is TRBJ2-7, with TRBD2 identical over 11 bases. This CDR3 has 15 residues. Trimming at V came to 5 bases and at J to 7 bases, leaving 10 bases not matched to a gene. Per germline, CDR1 SGHNT and CDR2 YENEEA. This chain's CDR3 is CASSQTSGVAREQYF. In nucleotides, the CDR3 is TGTGCCAGCAGCCAGACTAGCGGGGTGGCGCGAGAGCAGTACTTC.

The chain joins TRBV9 to TRBJ2-3; 11 bases are a match to TRBD2. The germline CDR1 and CDR2 sequences are SGDLS and YYNGEE. The CDR3 consists of 16 residues. With 3 bases clipped from V and 2 bases from J, the junction kept 5 bases outside the gene matches. CDR3 nucleotides: TGTGCCAGCAGCGCCTTAGCGGGAGGGTTCACAGATACGCAGTATTTT. Its translation: CASSALAGGFTDTQYF.

The chain has TRBV5-1 and TRBJ2-2; no firm D call. The ends were cut back, 1 base at V and 5 bases at J, with 15 bases in the middle. Looked up from germline, CDR1 is SGHRS and CDR2 is YFSETQ. This CDR3 contains 16 residues. The DNA of the CDR3 is TGCGCCAGCAGCTTGTTTCCCGTTGCGGAGACCGGGGAGCTGTTTTTT. This sequence encodes CASSLFPVAETGELFF.

The chain's CDR3 is CASSFDRGDTYF. The CDR3 region has the DNA TGTGCCAGCAGCTTCGACAGGGGAGATACGTACTTC. This sequence joins TRBV7-2 and TRBJ2-4; 8 bases align to TRBD1. The germline V gene encodes CDR1 SGHTA and CDR2 FQGNSA. This CDR3 has 12 amino acids. V gave up 3 bases and J gave up 15 bases; unmatched junction bases: 7.

The chain combines TRBV28 with TRBJ2-7; tentative D call: TRBD1 (5 bases). Trimming left V 4 bases short and J 2 bases short, with 12 bases between. Germline CDR1 MDHEN, CDR2 SYDVKM. This CDR3 contains 14 residues. The CDR3 spells CASSSSFRAYEQYF. CDR3 nucleotides: TGTGCCAGCAGTTCGAGCTTCAGGGCCTACGAGCAGTACTTC.

V gene TRBV27 combines with J gene TRBJ2-2; D not certain. CDR3 length: 12 residues. From germline, CDR1 is MNHEY and CDR2 SMNVEV (reference sequence). With 3 bases removed from V and 6 bases from J, the gap between germline ends came to 5 bases. CDR3: CASSFGSGELFF. CDR3 bases: TGTGCCAGCAGTTTTGGCTCCGGGGAGCTGTTTTTT.

This clone was seen only once. The chain combines TRBV4-3 with TRBJ2-3; 7 nucleotides align to TRBD2. The CDR3 consists of 20 residues. Per germline, CDR1 LGHNA and CDR2 YSLEER. Trimming took 0 bases from V and 2 from J; bases not matched to a gene: 17. The CDR3 DNA sequence: TGCGCCAGCAGCCAAGACCCGTCCTGGGGCGGGAGCGTCCTCACAGATACGCAGTATTTT. Protein: CASSQDPSWGGSVLTDTQYF.

The genes are TRBV29-1 and TRBJ2-2, with TRBD1 matching 11 bases. The trim removed 6 bases at V and 1 base at J, leaving 4 bases unmatched. Germline CDR1 reads SQVTM; CDR2 reads ANQGSEA. This CDR3 contains 15 residues. CDR3 residues: CSVAGTGGNTGELFF. CDR3 sequence (DNA): TGCAGCGTAGCCGGGACAGGGGGGAACACCGGGGAGCTGTTTTTT.

The CDR3 sequence is CSVERGWTDTQYF. As DNA, the CDR3 is TGCAGCGTTGAAAGGGGATGGACAGATACGCAGTATTTT. The V call is TRBV29-1, the J call TRBJ2-3, with D possibly matching TRBD1 (5 bases). In germline, CDR1 is SQVTM, CDR2 ANQGSEA. With 2 bases removed from V and 3 bases from J, the gap between germline ends came to 9 bases. The CDR3 consists of 13 residues.

The chain joins TRBV27 to TRBJ2-5; 11 bases line up with TRBD2. The V gene end was trimmed by 8 bases and the J gene end by 5 bases; junction bases not matched to a gene: 10. CDR1 is MNHEY and CDR2 is SMNVEV in the germline V gene (reference sequence). The CDR3 totals 15 residues. CDR3 coding DNA: TGTGCCAGCGGCTATAGCGGGAGGGCCGGGGAGACCCAGTACTTC. It codes for CASGYSGRAGETQYF.

The gene calls are TRBV28 and TRBJ1-1; D possibly corresponds to TRBD1 (6 bases). CDR1 MDHEN and CDR2 SYDVKM come from the germline V gene. The CDR3 covers 15 residues. V lost 6 bases and J lost 4, with 18 bases in between. The CDR3: CASRPQGAGVTEAFF. The CDR3, as DNA: TGTGCCAGCAGACCCCAAGGGGCAGGGGTCACTGAAGCTTTCTTT.

This clone was detected only once. As DNA, the CDR3 is TGTGCCAGCAGTCGAGCGGGGGGGACGAATGAGCAGTTCTTC. Amino acid sequence: CASSRAGGTNEQFF. This chain links TRBV28 with TRBJ2-1, with 10 nucleotides matching TRBD2. V lost 5 bases, J lost 7 bases, and 5 bases stayed unmatched. The CDR3 is made up of 14 amino acids. Germline-derived CDR1 and CDR2 are MDHEN and SYDVKM. Variable domain in full (rest from reference TRBV28 and TRBJ2-1): DVKVTQSSRYLVKRTGEKVFLECVQDMDHENMFWYRQDPGLGLRLIYFSYDVKMKEKGDIPEGYSVSREKKERFSLILESASTNQTSMYLCASSRAGGTNEQFFGPGTRLTVL.

The rearrangement joins TRBV4-3 to TRBJ2-1; 9 bases are a match to TRBD2. Trimming removed 3 bases from V and 9 bases from J; junction bases left unmatched: 6. Looked up from germline, CDR1 is LGHNA and CDR2 is YSLEER. There are 14 residues in the CDR3. CDR3 bases: TGCGCCAGCAGCCAGGGGACTAGCTTTGTTGAGCAGTTCTTC. Protein: CASSQGTSFVEQFF.